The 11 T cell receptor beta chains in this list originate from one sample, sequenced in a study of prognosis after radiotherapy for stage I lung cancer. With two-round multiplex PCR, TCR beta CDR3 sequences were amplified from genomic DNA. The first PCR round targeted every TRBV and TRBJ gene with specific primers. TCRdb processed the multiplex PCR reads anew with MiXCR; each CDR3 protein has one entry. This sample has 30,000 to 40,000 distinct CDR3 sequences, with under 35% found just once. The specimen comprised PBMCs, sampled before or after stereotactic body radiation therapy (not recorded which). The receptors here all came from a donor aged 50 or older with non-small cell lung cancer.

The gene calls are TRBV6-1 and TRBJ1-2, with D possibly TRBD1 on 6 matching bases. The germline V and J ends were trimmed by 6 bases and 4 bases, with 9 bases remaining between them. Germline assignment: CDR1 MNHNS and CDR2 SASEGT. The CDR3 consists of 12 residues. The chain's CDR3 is CASSRGSYGYTF. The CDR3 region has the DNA TGTGCCAGCAGCAGGGGTTCCTATGGCTACACCTTC.

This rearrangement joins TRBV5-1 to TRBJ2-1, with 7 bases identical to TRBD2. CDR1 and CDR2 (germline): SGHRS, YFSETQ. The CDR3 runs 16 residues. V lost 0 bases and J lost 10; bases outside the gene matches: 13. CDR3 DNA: TGCGCCAGCAGCTTGGACCCGGGGGGTACCCCCAGCGAGCAGTTCTTC. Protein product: CASSLDPGGTPSEQFF.

CDR3 loop: CASSEKSGLWDTQYF. Here the CDR3 DNA reads TGTGCCAGCAGCGAAAAATCGGGGCTCTGGGATACGCAGTATTTT. The rearrangement joins TRBV6-1 to TRBJ2-3; D is possibly TRBD1 or TRBD2 (5 bases each). V was cut by 6 bases and J by 6 bases, with 19 bases left in between. The CDR3 spans 15 residues. The germline V gene encodes CDR1 MNHNS and CDR2 SASEGT.

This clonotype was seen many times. In nucleotides, the CDR3 is TGTGCCAGCAAACGACAGGGGGCCTACGAGCAGTACTTC. It encodes CASKRQGAYEQYF. The gene calls are TRBV12-3 or TRBV12-4 and TRBJ2-7; 9 positions match TRBD1. The CDR3 has 13 amino acids. The J segment lost 2 bases and the V segment lost 7 bases, leaving 3 bases of the junction unmatched.

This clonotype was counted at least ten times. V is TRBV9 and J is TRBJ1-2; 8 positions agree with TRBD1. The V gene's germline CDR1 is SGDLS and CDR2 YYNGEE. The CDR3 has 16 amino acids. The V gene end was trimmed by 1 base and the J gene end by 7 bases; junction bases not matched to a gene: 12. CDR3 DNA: TGTGCCAGCAGCGTAAGGGCAGGGGGCTCGGAGAGTGGCTACACCTTC. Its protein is CASSVRAGGSESGYTF.

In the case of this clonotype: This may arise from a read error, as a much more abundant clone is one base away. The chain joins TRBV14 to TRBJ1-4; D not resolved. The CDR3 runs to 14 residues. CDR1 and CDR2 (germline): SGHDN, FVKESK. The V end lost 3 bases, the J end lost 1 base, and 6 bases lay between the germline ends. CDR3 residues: CASSHTRTNEKLFF. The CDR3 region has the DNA TGTGCCAGCAGCCATACCCGAACTAATGAAAAACTGTTTTTT.

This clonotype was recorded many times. CDR3 DNA: TGCGCCAGCAGCCAAGTCGCGCTAGCGGGAGATGAGCAGTACTTC. Translating gives CASSQVALAGDEQYF. The chain employs TRBV4-1 and TRBJ2-7; 10 nucleotides line up with TRBD2. The V gene's germline CDR1 is MGHRA and CDR2 YSYEKL. CDR3 length: 15 residues. With 1 base clipped from V and 7 bases from J, the junction kept 7 bases outside the gene matches.

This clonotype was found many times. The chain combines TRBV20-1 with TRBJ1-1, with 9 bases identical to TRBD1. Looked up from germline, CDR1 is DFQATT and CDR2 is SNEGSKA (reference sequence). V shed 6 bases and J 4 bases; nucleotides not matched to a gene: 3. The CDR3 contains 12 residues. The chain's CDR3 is CSASTGGTEAFF. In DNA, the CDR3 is TGCAGTGCATCGACAGGGGGCACTGAAGCTTTCTTT.

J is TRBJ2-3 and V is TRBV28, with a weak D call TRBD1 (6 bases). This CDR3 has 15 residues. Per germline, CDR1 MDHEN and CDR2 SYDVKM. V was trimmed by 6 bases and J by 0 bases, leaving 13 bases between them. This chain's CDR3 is CASSKTGTSTDTQYF. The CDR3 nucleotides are TGTGCCAGCAGCAAGACAGGCACTAGCACAGATACGCAGTATTTT.

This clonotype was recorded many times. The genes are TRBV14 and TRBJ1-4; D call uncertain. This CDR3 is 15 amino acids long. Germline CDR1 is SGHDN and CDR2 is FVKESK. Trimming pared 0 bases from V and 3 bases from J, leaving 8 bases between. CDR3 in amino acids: CASSQDWGANEKLFF. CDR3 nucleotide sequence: TGTGCCAGCAGCCAAGATTGGGGAGCTAATGAAAAACTGTTTTTT. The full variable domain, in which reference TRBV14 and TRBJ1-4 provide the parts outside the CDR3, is EAGVTQFPSHSVIEKGQTVTLRCDPISGHDNLYWYRRVMGKEIKFLLHFVKESKQDESGMPNNRFLAERTGGTYSTLKVQPAELEDSGVYFCASSQDWGANEKLFFGSGTQLSVL.

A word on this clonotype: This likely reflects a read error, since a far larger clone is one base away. For the CDR3, the DNA is TGTGCCAGCAGTTACTGGGGGGGCGATAACACTGAAGCTTTCTTT. Its translation: CASSYWGGDNTEAFF. The chain is built from TRBV6-9 and TRBJ1-1, with TRBD1 as a possible D gene (6 bases). Germline assignment: CDR1 MNHGY and CDR2 SVAAGI. V dropped 3 bases and J dropped 2 bases, with 13 bases sitting between them. This CDR3 has 15 residues.